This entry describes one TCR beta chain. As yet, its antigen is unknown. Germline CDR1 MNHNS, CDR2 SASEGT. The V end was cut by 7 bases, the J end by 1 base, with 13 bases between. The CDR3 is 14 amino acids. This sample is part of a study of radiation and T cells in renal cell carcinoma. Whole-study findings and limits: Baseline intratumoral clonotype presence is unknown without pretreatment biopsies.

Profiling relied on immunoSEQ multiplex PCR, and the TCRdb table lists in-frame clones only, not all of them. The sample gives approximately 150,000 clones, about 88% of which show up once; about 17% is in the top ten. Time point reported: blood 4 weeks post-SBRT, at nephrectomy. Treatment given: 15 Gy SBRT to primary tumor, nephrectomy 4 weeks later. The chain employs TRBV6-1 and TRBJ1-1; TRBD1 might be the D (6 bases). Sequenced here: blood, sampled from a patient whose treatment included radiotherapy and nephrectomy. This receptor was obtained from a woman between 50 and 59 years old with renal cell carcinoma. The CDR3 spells CASTEGGWNTEAFF. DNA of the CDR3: TGTGCCAGCACCGAGGGGGGCTGGAACACTGAAGCTTTCTTT.